These T cell receptor beta chains were read from a single sample in a study of blood T cell repertoires in COVID-19. Produced via immunoSEQ multiplex PCR; TCRdb's table is partial and in-frame only. In the table there are a few hundred thousand clones, about 88% of which are singletons. The sequenced sample was peripheral blood. The receptors come from a woman in her forties who had recovered from COVID-19. Both conserved end residues are part of each CDR3. Each record gives: V gene, clone size, J gene, D gene, CDR3 protein, CDR3 DNA. The D gene is left open where the match is weak. Size values are once, few and many counts, or a class for expanded clones, and some rows have none.

TRBV5-6	.	TRBJ2-5	.	CASSFQGTQYF	TGTGCCAGCAGCTTCCAGGGGACCCAGTACTTC
TRBV24-1	.	TRBJ2-1	TRBD1	CATSDAGTGDVNEQFF	TGTGCCACCAGTGATGCCGGGACAGGGGATGTCAATGAGCAGTTCTTC
TRBV11-3	.	TRBJ1-2	TRBD1	CASSPYNQRQGASGYTF	TGTGCCAGCAGCCCTTACAACCAACGACAGGGGGCGAGTGGCTACACCTTC
TRBV2	.	TRBJ2-7	TRBD1	CATIRDSVGQVNYEQYF	TGTGCCACCATTAGGGATAGTGTGGGACAGGTAAACTACGAGCAGTACTTC
TRBV6-6	.	TRBJ2-4	TRBD2	CASSPRTSGFTLAKNIQYF	TGTGCCAGCAGTCCCCGGACTAGCGGATTCACCCTAGCCAAAAACATTCAGTACTTC
TRBV9	.	TRBJ2-2	TRBD2	CASSILPGLAGGDTGELFF	TGTGCCAGCAGCATCCTCCCGGGACTAGCGGGGGGAGACACCGGGGAGCTGTTTTTT
TRBV18	few	TRBJ1-1	.	CASSRGRVGTEAFF	TGTGCCAGCTCACGCGGGAGGGTTGGCACTGAAGCTTTCTTT
TRBV27	.	TRBJ1-6	.	CASRLAPVQKSPLHF	TGTGCCAGCAGATTGGCCCCAGTGCAGAAATCACCCCTCCACTTT
TRBV28	.	TRBJ1-5	.	CASSARTDYSNQPQHF	TGTGCCAGCAGTGCCCGGACAGACTATAGCAATCAGCCCCAGCATTTT
TRBV19	.	TRBJ2-1	TRBD2	CASSLRLAGGDERDNEQFF	TGTGCCAGTAGTTTGCGACTAGCGGGGGGGGATGAACGGGACAATGAGCAGTTCTTC
TRBV5-8	.	TRBJ2-1	.	CASSFLGDEQFF	TGTGCCAGCAGCTTTTTAGGGGATGAGCAGTTCTTC
TRBV6-1	.	TRBJ2-1	TRBD2	CASSEWGLAGGFNEQFF	TGTGCCAGCAGTGAGTGGGGACTAGCGGGGGGTTTCAATGAGCAGTTCTTC
TRBV4-1	.	TRBJ2-5	.	CASSQAPVPQETQYF	TGCGCCAGCAGCCAGGCCCCTGTCCCCCAAGAGACCCAGTACTTC
TRBV2	.	TRBJ1-2	.	CASSETGQLGYGYTF	TGTGCCAGCAGCGAGACCGGACAGCTTGGGTATGGCTACACCTTC
TRBV9	few	TRBJ2-6	.	CASSPVGVSGANVLTF	TGTGCCAGCAGCCCAGTCGGGGTCTCTGGGGCCAACGTCCTGACTTTC
TRBV30	.	TRBJ2-5	.	CAWTAGKWGPGQYF	TGTGCCTGGACCGCCGGAAAATGGGGGCCGGGTCAGTACTTC
TRBV3-1/TRBV3-2	.	TRBJ2-1	TRBD1	CASSPGTGRGNEQFF	TGTGCCAGCAGCCCCGGGACAGGGCGGGGCAATGAGCAGTTCTTC
TRBV15	.	TRBJ2-3	.	CATRRTKTSTDTQYF	TGTGCCACCAGGCGTACCAAGACTAGCACAGATACGCAGTATTTT
TRBV13	few	TRBJ2-7	TRBD2	CASSLEAGKSSYEQYF	TGTGCCAGCAGCTTAGAAGCGGGGAAAAGTTCCTACGAGCAGTACTTC
TRBV2	.	TRBJ2-1	TRBD2	CASSLRLARNNEQFF	TGTGCCAGCAGTCTAAGACTAGCGCGTAACAATGAGCAGTTCTTC
TRBV6-6	.	TRBJ2-7	TRBD1	CASSSGTGRAYEQYF	TGTGCCAGCAGTTCCGGGACAGGGAGGGCGTACGAGCAGTACTTC
TRBV6-1	.	TRBJ1-2	TRBD1	CASSERRTGYNYSYTF	TGTGCCAGCAGTGAAAGGAGGACAGGGTATAACTATAGCTACACCTTC
TRBV21-1	.	TRBJ2-3	.	CASSKVGTETSGEDTQYF	TGTGCCAGCAGCAAAGTCGGGACCGAGACTAGCGGGGAAGATACGCAGTATTTT